This TCR beta chain was observed in a study of blood T cells in healthy people across ages. Isolation per sample recovered at least 7 million PBMCs. Findings of the study overall: TCR beta diversity, measured per million T cells, fell in a roughly linear way with age.

A few counts support this clonotype. Antigen unknown. Using a J-beta primer mix together with a sample-barcoded 5' primer, a second PCR was run for roughly 6 to 12 cycles. Each cDNA molecule, via a template-switch adaptor with 12 random nucleotides, was tagged. From the 5' RACE reads, TCRdb called clonotypes with MiXCR, one entry per CDR3 protein. The sample consists of about a million distinct CDR3 sequences, 40% to 60% of them appearing once. The material sequenced was blood. The TCR comes from a man aged 30 to 39 in good health.

The CDR3, as DNA: TGTGCCAGCAGCTTAAATGGAGGACTAGCGGGGGTGGTGGAGACCCAGTACTTC. It translates to CASSLNGGLAGVVETQYF. The chain joins TRBV7-9 to TRBJ2-5; 13 bases fit TRBD2. The trim removed 2 bases at V and 5 bases at J, leaving 11 bases unmatched. This CDR3 comprises 18 residues. Germline CDR1 and CDR2: SEHNR and FQNEAQ (reference sequence).